The 16 T cell receptor beta chains below were found in one sample sequenced in a study of blood T cell repertoires in COVID-19. Profiled with immunoSEQ multiplex PCR; TCRdb holds only in-frame clones, not every one. This table has about 300,000 clones, about four fifths appearing once. The sequencing input was peripheral blood. These receptor sequences come from a woman between 50 and 59 years old who had recovered from COVID-19.

The chain joins TRBV29-1 to TRBJ2-7; D possibly corresponds to TRBD1 (6 bases). CDR3 length: 13 amino acids. Germline loops: CDR1 SQVTM, CDR2 ANQGSEA. V shed 5 bases and J shed 0 bases, with 11 bases lying between them. CDR3 coding DNA: TGCAGCGTTCGAAGGGACAACTCCTACGAGCAGTACTTC. It is translated as CSVRRDNSYEQYF.

The chain employs TRBV24-1 and TRBJ2-1; TRBD1 matches at 7 bases. Looked up from germline, CDR1 is KGHDR and CDR2 is SFDVKD. Unmatched junction bases numbered 2, after V lost 1 base and J lost 6 bases. The CDR3 totals 14 residues. The CDR3 here is CATSDFGTVNEQFF. The CDR3 DNA reads as TGTGCCACCAGTGATTTTGGGACAGTCAATGAGCAGTTCTTC.

The chain carries TRBV15 and TRBJ2-3, with 11 bases that match TRBD1. The CDR3 length is 18 residues. CDR1 LNHNV and CDR2 YYDKDF come from the germline V gene (reference sequence). J gave up 6 bases and V 4 bases, and 15 bases lay outside the gene matches. The CDR3 DNA reads TGTGCCACCAGCAAAGGAATTGGACAGGGGGCGTTGCCGGATACGCAGTATTTT. Translating it yields CATSKGIGQGALPDTQYF. Drawing the rest from reference TRBV15 and TRBJ2-3, the complete variable domain is DAMVIQNPRYQVTQFGKPVTLSCSQTLNHNVMYWYQQKSSQAPKLLFHYYDKDFNNEADTPDNFQSRRPNTSFCFLDIRSPGLGDTAMYLCATSKGIGQGALPDTQYFGPGTRLTVL.

This chain links TRBV28 with TRBJ2-6; the D gene is possibly TRBD1 (6 bases). The CDR3 consists of 18 residues. The germline V gene encodes CDR1 MDHEN and CDR2 SYDVKM. The V end was cut by 11 bases, the J end by 0 bases, with 23 bases between. The CDR3 nucleotides read TGTGCCTCTCTAGGGGGTGGCCAATCCATCTCTGGGGCCAACGTCCTGACTTTC. It is translated as CASLGGGQSISGANVLTF.

The rearrangement uses TRBV6-1 and TRBJ1-6; D perhaps matches TRBD1 (6 bases). CDR1 is MNHNS, CDR2 SASEGT, per germline. V was cut by 0 bases and J by 6 bases, with 12 bases left in between. This CDR3 comprises 16 residues. The DNA for the CDR3 is TGTGCCAGCAGTGAAGCGGGGGGGCAGCTTAATTCACCCCTCCACTTT. The encoded protein is CASSEAGGQLNSPLHF.

The genes are TRBV28 and TRBJ2-1, with 8 bases lining up with TRBD2. Germline lookup yields CDR1 MDHEN and CDR2 SYDVKM. The CDR3 loop spans 16 amino acids. V shed 5 bases and J 2 bases; nucleotides not matched to a gene: 8. The CDR3 region has the DNA TGTGCCAGCAGTGGGGCCCGGCGGGGGGCCTACAATGAGCAGTTCTTC. Protein: CASSGARRGAYNEQFF.

The chain joins TRBV24-1 to TRBJ2-5, with D possibly being TRBD1 (5 bases). The CDR3 is 14 amino acids. CDR1 is KGHDR, CDR2 SFDVKD, per germline. Trimming cost V 4 bases and J 0 bases, with 8 bases left between them. CDR3 residues: CATSDKGYQETQYF. Here the CDR3 DNA reads TGTGCCACCAGTGACAAGGGGTACCAAGAGACCCAGTACTTC.

The CDR3 loop reads CAWAAGNTGELFF. For the CDR3, the DNA is TGTGCCTGGGCAGCAGGGAACACCGGGGAGCTGTTTTTT. This rearrangement joins TRBV30 to TRBJ2-2; D is unresolved. The V and J ends lost 5 bases and 1 base respectively, with 8 bases between them. Germline CDR1 GTSNPN, CDR2 SVGIG (reference sequence). CDR3 length: 13 residues.

The rearrangement joins TRBV10-1 to TRBJ1-1; D is possibly TRBD1 (6 bases). The CDR3 has 15 residues. Germline-derived CDR1 and CDR2 are WNHNN and SYGVQD (reference sequence). Trimming removed 6 bases at V and 1 base at J, with 15 bases between. CDR3 protein: CASRAPGGSNTEAFF. CDR3 DNA sequence: TGCGCCAGCAGGGCCCCGGGGGGCTCGAACACTGAAGCTTTCTTT.

This chain connects TRBV28 to TRBJ2-5, with no clear D. The CDR3 sequence is 13 residues long. Per germline, CDR1 MDHEN and CDR2 SYDVKM. Trimming pared 5 bases from V and 4 bases from J, leaving 11 bases between. CDR3 sequence (DNA): TGTGCCAGCAGTCGACGTTGGAGAGAGACCCAGTACTTC. This encodes CASSRRWRETQYF. The variable domain in full, completed from reference TRBV28 and TRBJ2-5, reads DVKVTQSSRYLVKRTGEKVFLECVQDMDHENMFWYRQDPGLGLRLIYFSYDVKMKEKGDIPEGYSVSREKKERFSLILESASTNQTSMYLCASSRRWRETQYFGPGTRLLVL.

V and J are TRBV11-1 and TRBJ2-7, with 8 bases fitting TRBD2. This CDR3 contains 16 residues. Germline values: CDR1 SGHAT, CDR2 FQDESV (reference sequence). The V and J ends lost 5 bases and 4 bases, in that order; junction bases with no gene match: 13. The CDR3, as DNA: TGTGCCAGCAGCCCCCTAGGGGTAGCGGGAAAGTACGAGCAGTACTTC. This codes for CASSPLGVAGKYEQYF.

J is TRBJ1-6 and V is TRBV12-3 or TRBV12-4; tentatively, D is TRBD1 (5 bases). There are 13 residues in the CDR3. Trimming took off 5 bases at V and 7 bases at J, with 9 bases between the two ends. The CDR3 DNA reads as TGTGCCAGCAGTGAGACAGCCAATTCACCCCTCCACTTT. It codes for CASSETANSPLHF.

V and J are TRBV28 and TRBJ2-3; possibly TRBD2 for D (5 bases). V was clipped by 5 bases and J by 0 bases, with 21 bases between them. The CDR3 has 18 residues. Per germline, CDR1 MDHEN and CDR2 SYDVKM. In nucleotides, the CDR3 is TGTGCCAGCAGTCCATGGATTGGACGGAGGACCAGCACAGATACGCAGTATTTT. Residues: CASSPWIGRRTSTDTQYF.

The chain joins TRBV6-5 to TRBJ1-1; TRBD1 matches at 8 bases. V shed 0 bases and J 1 base; nucleotides not matched to a gene: 4. The CDR3 extends over 16 amino acids. Germline CDR1 is MNHEY and CDR2 is SVGAGI. The CDR3 protein is CASSYSRDRPNTEAFF. The CDR3 DNA reads as TGTGCCAGCAGTTACTCTCGGGACAGGCCGAACACTGAAGCTTTCTTT.

The chain has TRBV3-1 (or the pseudogene TRBV3-2) and TRBJ1-2, with 11 bases that match TRBD1. Germline CDR1 is LGHDT and CDR2 is YNNKEL (reference sequence). The V and J ends lost 1 base and 4 bases, in that order; junction bases with no gene match: 2. This CDR3 spans 15 amino acids. The CDR3 sequence is CASSQGTGGSYGYTF. The CDR3 coding sequence is TGTGCCAGCAGCCAAGGGACAGGGGGCTCCTATGGCTACACCTTC.

The chain employs TRBV28 and TRBJ2-5; TRBD2 matches 14 bases. Germline assignment: CDR1 MDHEN and CDR2 SYDVKM. V was clipped by 4 bases and J by 5 bases; unmatched bases: 9. The CDR3 has 17 residues. The chain's CDR3 is CASSSQGTSGSWETQYF. The CDR3 region has the DNA TGTGCCAGCAGTTCGCAAGGGACTAGCGGGAGTTGGGAGACCCAGTACTTC.